These 13 T cell receptor beta chains share one sample of origin, sequenced in a study of T cell responses to AZD1222 COVID-19 vaccine. Here immunoSEQ multiplex PCR was the method, and the copy in TCRdb shows in-frame clones only, minus some. The sample consists of around 100,000 clones, around 94% of them appearing once. The source material was peripheral blood, sampled on day 0 of AZD1222 vaccination. These receptors were taken from an adult in good health.

J is TRBJ1-5 and V is TRBV6-2 or TRBV6-3, with D unclear. Trimming pared 6 bases from V and 0 bases from J, leaving 18 bases between. This CDR3 has 17 amino acids. Germline V gene data show CDR1 as MNHEY and CDR2 as SVGEGT. Here the CDR3 DNA reads TGTGCCAGCAGCCCTAGGATCCCGGATTATAGCAATCAGCCCCAGCATTTT. This codes for CASSPRIPDYSNQPQHF.

The gene calls are TRBV5-6 and TRBJ2-7; D unclear. V was trimmed by 0 bases and J by 2 bases, leaving 9 bases between them. The length of the CDR3 is 14 residues. Germline assignment: CDR1 SGHDT and CDR2 YYEEEE. CDR3 protein: CASSLDGSPYEQYF. The DNA of the CDR3 is TGTGCCAGCAGCTTGGACGGCAGTCCCTACGAGCAGTACTTC. Full variable domain (outside the CDR3, taken from reference TRBV5-6 and TRBJ2-7): DAGVTQSPTHLIKTRGQQVTLRCSPKSGHDTVSWYQQALGQGPQFIFQYYEEEERQRGNFPDRFSGHQFPNYSSELNVNALLLGDSALYLCASSLDGSPYEQYFGPGTRLTVT.

This sequence joins TRBV19 and TRBJ1-1; 9 bases are shared with TRBD1. V was pared by 3 bases and J by 2 bases, with 1 base of the junction left unmatched. The CDR3 has 14 residues. Germline assignment: CDR1 LNHDA and CDR2 SQIVND (reference sequence). CDR3 DNA sequence: TGTGCCAGTAGTATGGGACAGGGAAACACTGAAGCTTTCTTT. Translated, it gives CASSMGQGNTEAFF. The full variable domain, completed using reference TRBV19 and TRBJ1-1, is DGGITQSPKYLFRKEGQNVTLSCEQNLNHDAMYWYRQDPGQGLRLIYYSQIVNDFQKGDIAEGYSVSREKKESFPLTVTSAQKNPTAFYLCASSMGQGNTEAFFGQGTRLTVV.

V is TRBV18 and J is TRBJ1-1; D is ambiguous. V shed 3 bases and J shed 4 bases, with 6 bases lying between them. Germline lookup yields CDR1 KGHSH and CDR2 LQKENI. The CDR3 spans 12 residues. The chain's CDR3 is CASSPLLTEAFF. CDR3 in DNA: TGTGCCAGCTCACCCCTCCTCACTGAAGCTTTCTTT.

The J gene is TRBJ2-1, the V gene TRBV27; 7 bases are a match to TRBD2. The V segment lost 8 bases and the J segment 13 bases; nucleotides outside the gene matches: 20. The germline gives CDR1 MNHEY, CDR2 SMNVEV (reference sequence). The length of the CDR3 is 15 residues. CDR3 DNA: TGTGCCAGCCGGGATAGTGTAGCGGGTGCCGTTTCCCAGTTCTTC. Translating it yields CASRDSVAGAVSQFF.

The gene calls are TRBV7-2 and TRBJ1-4; D possibly corresponds to TRBD1 (6 bases). V dropped 5 bases and J dropped 4 bases, with 14 bases sitting between them. Germline CDR1 SGHTA, CDR2 FQGNSA. CDR3 length equals 15 residues. CDR3 DNA sequence: TGTGCCAGCAGCCCCGGACAGACAGTTAATGAAAAACTGTTTTTT. It translates to CASSPGQTVNEKLFF.

J is TRBJ2-3 and V is TRBV10-1; 14 bases line up with TRBD2. V gave up 6 bases and J gave up 5 bases; unmatched junction bases: 7. This CDR3 is built from 16 residues. Looked up from germline, CDR1 is WNHNN and CDR2 is SYGVQD (reference sequence). CDR3 in amino acids: CASSSTSGRAGDTQYF. The CDR3 DNA sequence: TGCGCCAGCAGCTCGACTAGCGGGAGGGCCGGAGATACGCAGTATTTT.

V gene TRBV2 combines with J gene TRBJ1-5; 8 bases agree with TRBD1. V lost 5 bases to trimming and J lost 5 bases; unmatched junction nucleotides: 11. The CDR3 extends over 16 amino acids. The germline V gene has CDR1 SNHLY and CDR2 FYNNEI. CDR3 DNA sequence: TGTGCCAGCAGTTTACCGCAGGGGGCGAATTATCAGCCCCAGCATTTT. Its translation is CASSLPQGANYQPQHF.

This chain connects TRBV25-1 to TRBJ1-2; D call uncertain. The CDR3 is 14 amino acids. In germline, CDR1 is MGHDK, CDR2 SYGVNS. Trimming removed 1 base from V and 7 bases from J, with 13 bases in between. CDR3 coding DNA: TGTGCCAGCAGTGAATGGAGGGAGTTGGGTGGCTACACCTTC. This encodes CASSEWRELGGYTF.

The rearrangement uses TRBV6-5 and TRBJ1-5, with TRBD1 matching 10 bases. In germline, CDR1 is MNHEY, CDR2 SVGAGI. The CDR3 is made up of 15 amino acids. V dropped 5 bases and J dropped 6; count of bases not matched to a gene: 7. CDR3 loop: CASSTRQGASQPQHF. The CDR3 DNA follows: TGTGCCAGCAGTACAAGACAGGGGGCGAGTCAGCCCCAGCATTTT.

This clone was seen just once. The chain uses TRBV5-5 and TRBJ2-7; D possibly matches TRBD1 or TRBD2 (5 bases each). CDR1 and CDR2 from the germline V gene are SGHKS and YYEKEE (reference sequence). Trimming removed 4 bases from V and 0 bases from J, with 11 bases in between. This CDR3 is built from 14 residues. The CDR3 region is CASSRGRSSYEQYF. The CDR3 DNA is TGTGCCAGCAGCCGGGGACGGAGCTCCTACGAGCAGTACTTC.

The J gene is TRBJ2-1, the V gene TRBV19; a possible D gene is TRBD1 (6 bases). Germline V gene data show CDR1 as LNHDA and CDR2 as SQIVND (reference sequence). CDR3 length: 15 amino acids. Trimming cost V 3 bases and J 5 bases, with 14 bases left between them. The CDR3 is CASSIGRGEHNEQFF. The DNA for the CDR3 is TGTGCCAGTAGTATCGGCAGGGGAGAACACAATGAGCAGTTCTTC. Supplemented by reference TRBV19 and TRBJ2-1, the full variable domain reads DGGITQSPKYLFRKEGQNVTLSCEQNLNHDAMYWYRQDPGQGLRLIYYSQIVNDFQKGDIAEGYSVSREKKESFPLTVTSAQKNPTAFYLCASSIGRGEHNEQFFGPGTRLTVL.

This clone was seen once. This chain uses TRBV14 with TRBJ1-1; TRBD1 matches at 9 bases. After removal of 5 bases from V and 5 bases from J, the junction contained 15 bases not matched to a gene. The CDR3 extends over 17 amino acids. Germline V lookup: CDR1 SGHDN, CDR2 FVKESK. CDR3 sequence (DNA): TGTGCCAGCAGCTACGACAGGGGGGACCCCTTAAGGACTGAAGCTTTCTTT. This gives the protein CASSYDRGDPLRTEAFF.